Listed below are T cell receptor beta chains from one sample, sequenced in a study of molecular identifiers for immune sequencing clone quantification. TCRdb recomputed calls from the PCR reads with MiXCR, one row per CDR3 protein. Of tens of thousands of distinct CDR3 sequences in the sample, around 18% were seen once. Sequences were obtained from naive CD8+ T cells from blood, with Jurkat cell RNA spiked in. Receptor source: a human donor in good health. Some libraries in this study had Jurkat cell RNA spiked in. Both conserved end residues are part of each CDR3. D genes are given only for firm matches. A row's size may be missing; if present it is once, few, many or a size class.

size: many
D: NA
V: TRBV19
J: TRBJ1-5
CDR3: CASSAINQPQHF
DNA: TGTGCCAGTAGTGCCATCAATCAGCCCCAGCATTTT

size: NA
D: NA
V: TRBV19
J: TRBJ2-1
CDR3: CASSLYGISYNEQFF
DNA: TGTGCCAGTAGCTTATACGGGATCTCCTACAATGAGCAGTTCTTC

size: NA
D: NA
V: TRBV18
J: TRBJ2-1
CDR3: CASSPPGRRGNEQFF
DNA: TGTGCCAGCTCACCTCCGGGTCGCAGAGGCAATGAGCAGTTCTTC

size: many
D: NA
V: TRBV4-1
J: TRBJ2-1
CDR3: CASSQGFYQEQFF
DNA: TGCGCCAGCAGCCAAGGATTCTATCAGGAGCAGTTCTTC

size: many
D: TRBD2
V: TRBV7-9
J: TRBJ2-1
CDR3: CASSLVLGGLAGVSGEQFF
DNA: TGTGCCAGCAGCTTAGTCTTAGGAGGACTAGCGGGAGTGTCTGGTGAGCAGTTCTTC

size: NA
D: NA
V: TRBV5-6
J: TRBJ1-5
CDR3: CASSAYREGNQPQHF
DNA: TGTGCCAGCAGCGCCTACAGGGAGGGCAATCAGCCCCAGCATTTT

size: NA
D: NA
V: TRBV12-3/TRBV12-4
J: TRBJ2-7
CDR3: CASSSGEAYEQYF
DNA: TGTGCCAGCAGTTCCGGGGAAGCCTACGAGCAGTACTTC

size: NA
D: TRBD2
V: TRBV6-2/TRBV6-3
J: TRBJ2-1
CDR3: CASSLAGGNEQFF
DNA: TGTGCCAGCAGTCTAGCGGGAGGTAATGAGCAGTTCTTC

size: NA
D: TRBD1
V: TRBV11-3
J: TRBJ2-7
CDR3: CASSLGLGQPGHEQYF
DNA: TGTGCCAGCAGCTTAGGCCTGGGACAGCCAGGACACGAGCAGTACTTC

size: many
D: TRBD1
V: TRBV24-1
J: TRBJ2-3
CDR3: CATSDSHRGPPTDTQYF
DNA: TGTGCCACCAGTGACTCTCACAGGGGCCCACCCACAGATACGCAGTATTTT

size: many
D: NA
V: TRBV3-1
J: TRBJ1-2
CDR3: CASSQVGGRFYGYTF
DNA: TGTGCCAGCAGCCAAGTAGGGGGGCGCTTCTATGGCTACACCTTC

size: many
D: NA
V: TRBV20-1
J: TRBJ2-3
CDR3: CSARGGTDTQYF
DNA: TGCAGTGCTAGAGGGGGGACAGATACGCAGTATTTT

size: many
D: TRBD1
V: TRBV14
J: TRBJ1-2
CDR3: CASSQDTGGYYGYTF
DNA: TGTGCCAGCAGCCAAGATACAGGGGGATACTATGGCTACACCTTC

size: few
D: NA
V: TRBV19
J: TRBJ1-1
CDR3: CASSVGVFTEAFF
DNA: TGTGCCAGTAGTGTCGGGGTATTCACTGAAGCTTTCTTT

size: many
D: TRBD2
V: TRBV5-1
J: TRBJ2-3
CDR3: CASSLVGRASTDTQYF
DNA: TGCGCCAGCAGCTTGGTCGGGAGGGCCAGCACAGATACGCAGTATTTT

size: many
D: NA
V: TRBV28
J: TRBJ2-7
CDR3: CASSSGLGTLYEQYF
DNA: TGTGCCAGCAGTTCGGGCCTCGGGACCCTTTACGAGCAGTACTTC

size: many
D: NA
V: TRBV7-6
J: TRBJ1-6
CDR3: CASSLGTGWNSPLHF
DNA: TGTGCCAGCAGCTTAGGCACGGGGTGGAATTCACCCCTCCACTTT

size: many
D: NA
V: TRBV7-9
J: TRBJ2-1
CDR3: CASSLGQGFGLGLVTEQFF
DNA: TGTGCCAGCAGCTTGGGACAGGGTTTCGGGCTGGGACTAGTTACTGAGCAGTTCTTC

size: NA
D: TRBD1
V: TRBV10-3
J: TRBJ1-1
CDR3: CVISEVRGPTEAFF
DNA: TGTGTCATCAGTGAAGTCAGGGGGCCTACTGAGGCTTTCTTT

size: many
D: TRBD1
V: TRBV20-1
J: TRBJ1-4
CDR3: CSARAIPGQRNEKLFF
DNA: TGCAGTGCTAGAGCTATCCCGGGACAGCGTAATGAAAAACTGTTTTTT

size: NA
D: NA
V: TRBV6-5
J: TRBJ2-4
CDR3: CASSYSGQGDVQYF
DNA: TGTGCCAGCAGTTACTCGGGGCAGGGAGACGTTCAGTACTTC

size: NA
D: TRBD2
V: TRBV27
J: TRBJ2-7
CDR3: CASSFSAGGPIGAEQYF
DNA: TGTGCCAGCAGTTTCTCAGCGGGAGGGCCAATTGGGGCGGAGCAGTACTTC

size: many
D: NA
V: TRBV28
J: TRBJ2-5
CDR3: CASSLFKVAETQYF
DNA: TGTGCCAGCAGTTTATTCAAGGTTGCGGAGACCCAGTACTTC

size: few
D: TRBD2
V: TRBV19
J: TRBJ2-3
CDR3: CASSTTLAGLVSDTQYF
DNA: TGTGCCAGTAGTACCACCTTAGCGGGCCTAGTCTCAGATACGCAGTATTTT

size: many
D: TRBD2
V: TRBV25-1
J: TRBJ2-1
CDR3: CASSEFLADPHNEQFF
DNA: TGTGCCAGCAGTGAATTCCTAGCGGACCCTCACAATGAGCAGTTCTTC

size: NA
D: TRBD2
V: TRBV7-9
J: TRBJ2-1
CDR3: CASSLGVAGGPHPNEQFF
DNA: TGTGCCAGCAGCTTAGGCGTAGCGGGGGGGCCTCATCCCAATGAGCAGTTCTTC

size: many
D: NA
V: TRBV5-8
J: TRBJ1-1
CDR3: CASTPGNTEAFF
DNA: TGTGCCAGCACCCCAGGGAACACTGAAGCTTTCTTT

size: many
D: TRBD2
V: TRBV7-6
J: TRBJ2-1
CDR3: CASSSITGTGLAGRRDEQFF
DNA: TGTGCCAGCAGCTCAATCACAGGGACGGGACTAGCGGGACGACGGGATGAGCAGTTCTTC

size: NA
D: NA
V: TRBV2
J: TRBJ1-1
CDR3: CASTRATEAFF
DNA: TGTGCCAGCACCAGGGCCACTGAAGCTTTCTTT

size: NA
D: NA
V: TRBV27
J: TRBJ2-1
CDR3: CASSTGNEQFF
DNA: TGTGCCAGTTCTACGGGGAATGAGCAGTTCTTC

size: few
D: TRBD2
V: TRBV20-1
J: TRBJ2-7
CDR3: CSARGLREISYEQYF
DNA: TGCAGTGCTAGAGGGTTGCGGGAGATCTCCTACGAGCAGTACTTC

size: NA
D: NA
V: TRBV14
J: TRBJ2-7
CDR3: CASSQVTEYEQYF
DNA: TGTGCCAGCAGCCAAGTAACGGAATACGAGCAGTACTTC

size: many
D: NA
V: TRBV11-2
J: TRBJ2-3
CDR3: CASSLLPGGTDTQYF
DNA: TGTGCCAGCAGCTTACTCCCAGGGGGCACAGATACGCAGTATTTT

size: many
D: NA
V: TRBV3-1
J: TRBJ2-2
CDR3: CASSPARGDTGELFF
DNA: TGTGCCAGCAGCCCCGCGAGGGGGGACACCGGGGAGCTGTTTTTT

size: NA
D: NA
V: TRBV11-2
J: TRBJ1-3
CDR3: CASSLSYSSGNTICF
DNA: TGTGCCAGCAGCTTGTCTTACTCCTCTGGAAACACCATATGTTTT

size: few
D: NA
V: TRBV27
J: TRBJ2-1
CDR3: CASSPAGWEQFF
DNA: TGTGCCAGCAGCCCTGCCGGATGGGAGCAGTTCTTC

size: many
D: TRBD2
V: TRBV27
J: TRBJ2-7
CDR3: CASSLVAGVSYEQYF
DNA: TGTGCCAGCAGCTTGGTGGCGGGAGTGTCCTACGAGCAGTACTTC

size: many
D: NA
V: TRBV27
J: TRBJ1-2
CDR3: CASSLGGSYGYTF
DNA: TGTGCCAGCAGTTTGGGGGGAAGCTATGGCTACACCTTC